This TCR beta chain originates from a study of cytomegalovirus exposure and HLA in healthy donors. The PCR ran on 60 Vbeta and 13 Jbeta primers. The protocol was immunoSEQ multiplex PCR, while the TCRdb copy is restricted to in-frame clones and leaves out a portion. The profile shows about 83,000 clones, 65% to 80% of them singletons. Study-level points and caveats: Apart from CMV serostatus, no immune exposure information was available. A likely sequencing artifact accounted for one observed cluster of highly shared sequence variants. The authors excluded some V segments, including TRBV6-2 and TRBV6-3, as indistinguishable.

On this clone: Its antigen is still unknown.

The CDR3 length is 14 residues. CDR1 and CDR2 from the germline V gene are LNHDA and SQIVND (reference sequence). Trimming took 8 bases from V and 3 from J, leaving 16 bases between them. The sequenced sample was PBMCs. The J gene is TRBJ1-1, the V gene TRBV19; D possibly corresponds to TRBD1 (6 bases). The receptor was isolated from a man aged 60 to 75 in good health and CMV-seronegative. In DNA, the CDR3 is TGTGCCAGTGTAAACAGGGCAGGAGACACTGAAGCTTTCTTT. It encodes CASVNRAGDTEAFF. Together with reference TRBV19 and TRBJ1-1, the CDR3 gives the full variable domain: DGGITQSPKYLFRKEGQNVTLSCEQNLNHDAMYWYRQDPGQGLRLIYYSQIVNDFQKGDIAEGYSVSREKKESFPLTVTSAQKNPTAFYLCASVNRAGDTEAFFGQGTRLTVV.